These 21 T cell receptor beta chains were all obtained from the same sample, sequenced in a study of cytomegalovirus exposure and HLA in healthy donors. Use of 60 Vbeta and 13 Jbeta primers characterized the PCR. The protocol was immunoSEQ multiplex PCR, while the TCRdb copy is restricted to in-frame clones and leaves out a portion. The sample includes approximately 160,000 clones, roughly 71% of them seen just once. Sequenced sample: PBMCs. The receptors derive from a woman in her 50s in good health and CMV-seropositive.

This chain uses TRBV10-3 with TRBJ1-2, with D unclear. Germline CDR1 is ENHRY and CDR2 is SYGVKD. This CDR3 is 13 amino acids long. The V and J ends lost 4 bases and 3 bases respectively, with 9 bases between them. CDR3 coding DNA: TGTGCCATCAGTGGCGGCAGCGACTATGGCTACACCTTC. Translating gives CAISGGSDYGYTF.

The genes are TRBV5-4 and TRBJ1-3; 7 bases align to TRBD1. The CDR3 has 14 amino acids. V lost 4 bases, J lost 4 bases, and 5 bases stayed unmatched. Per the germline V gene, CDR1 is SGHNT and CDR2 is YYREEE (reference sequence). The CDR3 DNA reads as TGTGCCAGCAGCCATCGGACAGGAGGAAACACCATATATTTT. Encoded protein: CASSHRTGGNTIYF.

The chain carries TRBV15 and TRBJ1-1; tentative D call: TRBD1 (5 bases). Trimming removed 6 bases at V and 5 bases at J, with 19 bases between. The CDR3 covers 15 residues. The germline V gene has CDR1 LNHNV and CDR2 YYDKDF (reference sequence). The CDR3 nucleotides are TGTGCCACCAGTCCCGTCGACGAGGAGGGGACTGAAGCTTTCTTT. Amino acid sequence: CATSPVDEEGTEAFF. Variable domain in full (rest from reference TRBV15 and TRBJ1-1): DAMVIQNPRYQVTQFGKPVTLSCSQTLNHNVMYWYQQKSSQAPKLLFHYYDKDFNNEADTPDNFQSRRPNTSFCFLDIRSPGLGDTAMYLCATSPVDEEGTEAFFGQGTRLTVV.

The chain is built from TRBV7-9 and TRBJ1-1; D perhaps matches TRBD1 (6 bases). CDR1 is SEHNR, CDR2 FQNEAQ, per germline (reference sequence). The CDR3 runs to 15 residues. The V and J ends lost 5 bases and 1 base respectively, with 14 bases between them. The CDR3 coding sequence is TGTGCCAGCAGCCAAATACAGGGATGGAACACTGAAGCTTTCTTT. Protein product: CASSQIQGWNTEAFF. The variable domain in full, with the rest retrieved from reference TRBV7-9 and TRBJ1-1, is DTGVSQNPRHKITKRGQNVTFRCDPISEHNRLYWYRQTLGQGPEFLTYFQNEAQLEKSRLLSDRFSAERPKGSFSTLEIQRTEQGDSAMYLCASSQIQGWNTEAFFGQGTRLTVV.

The chain has TRBV5-4 and TRBJ2-1; maybe TRBD2 (6 bases). In germline, CDR1 is SGHNT, CDR2 YYREEE (reference sequence). V was cut by 1 base and J by 10 bases, with 6 bases left in between. This CDR3 comprises 11 residues. The CDR3 region has the DNA TGTGCCAGCAGCTTGCGGGGGGAGCAGTTCTTC. Translation: CASSLRGEQFF.

V is TRBV10-2 and J is TRBJ2-2; 10 bases are a match to TRBD2. There are 15 residues in the CDR3. J lost 6 bases, V lost 3 bases, and 4 bases had no gene match. The germline gives CDR1 WSHSY, CDR2 SAAADI. The CDR3 nucleotides read TGCGCCAGCAGTGAAGGTAGCGGGGGGCCCGGGGAGCTGTTTTTT. Translation gives CASSEGSGGPGELFF.

Points on this clone: Mismatch with germline at one junction end may stem from a read error. The chain carries TRBV7-3 and TRBJ2-3, with TRBD2 matching over 11 bases. Germline V gene lookup returns CDR1 SGHTA and CDR2 FQGTGA. The CDR3 runs 18 residues. CDR3: CASSLRGLAADSTDTQYF. The DNA for the CDR3 is TGTGCCAGCAGTTTAAGGGGACTAGCGGCCGATAGCACAGATACGCAGTATTTT. The full variable domain, with the rest looked up from reference TRBV7-3 and TRBJ2-3, is GAGVSQTPSNKVTEKGKYVELRCDPISGHTALYWYRQSLGQGPEFLIYFQGTGAADDSGLPNDRFFAVRPEGSVSTLKIQRTERGDSAVYLCASSLRGLAADSTDTQYFGPGTRLTVL.

The J gene is TRBJ1-1, the V gene TRBV29-1; no firm D call. This CDR3 region has 13 residues. V was trimmed by 4 bases and J by 0 bases, leaving 9 bases between them. Germline CDR1 reads SQVTM; CDR2 reads ANQGSEA. CDR3 DNA: TGCAGCGTTGCGAGGGCTATGAACACTGAAGCTTTCTTT. Translated, it gives CSVARAMNTEAFF.

The chain joins TRBV7-3 to TRBJ2-1; 10 bases are a match to TRBD2. The germline V gene encodes CDR1 SGHTA and CDR2 FQGTGA. CDR3 length equals 18 residues. Trimming removed 2 bases from V and 4 bases from J; junction bases left unmatched: 11. In DNA form, the CDR3 reads TGTGCCAGCAGCTTAGGATCTCCTACTAGCGGGGAGTACAATGAGCAGTTCTTC. Its translation: CASSLGSPTSGEYNEQFF.

The chain links TRBV7-6 to TRBJ1-1, with 11 bases aligning to TRBD1. Germline CDR1 SGHVS, CDR2 FNYEAQ. The trim removed 11 bases at V and 0 bases at J, leaving 20 bases unmatched. CDR3 size: 19 residues. For the CDR3, the DNA is TGTGCCTCGTACTCCGGGACAGGGGGAGACTCGAGAGTGAACACTGAAGCTTTCTTT. Translation gives CASYSGTGGDSRVNTEAFF.

The V call is TRBV19, the J call TRBJ1-2, with 8 nucleotides matching TRBD1. V was pared by 3 bases and J by 6 bases, with 21 bases of the junction left unmatched. Germline V gene lookup returns CDR1 LNHDA and CDR2 SQIVND (reference sequence). The CDR3 is made up of 19 amino acids. This CDR3 is CASSIGIRGQGFSRDGYTF. The CDR3 nucleotides read TGTGCCAGTAGTATCGGTATTAGAGGACAGGGATTTTCACGCGATGGCTACACCTTC.

Within the sample, this clone is medium-sized. The chain is built from TRBV6-1 and TRBJ1-6; 8 bases map to TRBD1. Germline CDR1 MNHNS, CDR2 SASEGT. The CDR3 totals 15 residues. V was clipped by 5 bases and J by 9 bases; unmatched bases: 9. The CDR3 DNA is TGTGCCAGCAGTAGCCTGACAGGGGTATTTTCACCCCTCCACTTT. As protein: CASSSLTGVFSPLHF.

The chain is built from TRBV5-1 and TRBJ2-1, with 7 bases fitting TRBD1. Germline V gene data show CDR1 as SGHRS and CDR2 as YFSETQ. This CDR3 is 14 amino acids long. The V and J ends lost 4 bases and 6 bases, in that order; junction bases with no gene match: 7. The CDR3 region is CASSPQGLVNEQFF. CDR3 DNA: TGCGCCAGCAGCCCACAGGGGCTCGTCAATGAGCAGTTCTTC.

This chain's CDR3 is CASSHGLVAAYEQYF. The CDR3 nucleotides read TGTGCCAGCAGCCACGGACTAGTAGCCGCTTACGAGCAGTACTTC. V usage is TRBV4-2 and J usage is TRBJ2-7; 7 nucleotides align to TRBD2. This CDR3 is 15 amino acids long. Germline lookup yields CDR1 LGHNA and CDR2 YNFKEQ. V lost 3 bases and J lost 4; bases outside the gene matches: 9.

V usage is TRBV11-2 and J usage is TRBJ2-7; no definite D call. Trimming removed 5 bases at V and 6 bases at J, with 8 bases between. CDR1 and CDR2 from the germline V gene are SGHAT and FQNNGV. The CDR3 sequence is 11 residues long. For the CDR3, the DNA is TGTGCCAGCAGCCTTGCCAGCGAGCAGTACTTC. It encodes CASSLASEQYF.

This clone appeared a few times. The rearrangement links TRBV6-1 to TRBJ2-7; TRBD1 matches 8 bases. V lost 7 bases and J lost 0; bases outside the gene matches: 5. Germline-derived CDR1 and CDR2 are MNHNS and SASEGT. The length of the CDR3 is 14 residues. This CDR3 is CASTRTGYSYEQYF. The CDR3 nucleotides read TGTGCCAGCACCAGGACAGGGTACTCCTACGAGCAGTACTTC.

In DNA form, the CDR3 reads TGCAGCGCCGGGACAGGGTACTACACCTTC. This sequence encodes CSAGTGYYTF. This chain uses TRBV29-1 with TRBJ1-2; 9 positions match TRBD1. Trimming at V came to 7 bases and at J to 10 bases, leaving 4 bases not matched to a gene. Germline values: CDR1 SQVTM, CDR2 ANQGSEA. This CDR3 contains 10 residues.

A remark on this clone: At one of its ends the junction is not consistent with the germline gene, which may arise from a read error. J is TRBJ1-1 and V is TRBV7-8; maybe TRBD1 (5 bases). The germline gives CDR1 SGHVS, CDR2 FQNEAQ. This CDR3 is built from 14 residues. In DNA form, the CDR3 reads TGTGCCAGCAGCATAGGGGTTAAGGGGCCTGAGGCTTTCTTT. Translated, it gives CASSIGVKGPEAFF.

The chain combines TRBV5-1 with TRBJ2-7; 7 bases map to TRBD1. This CDR3 is 16 amino acids long. V trimming: 0 bases; J trimming: 2 bases; junction bases outside the gene matches: 8. Germline CDR1 and CDR2: SGHRS and YFSETQ. The CDR3 sequence is CASSLGNPGQTYEQYF. The CDR3 DNA follows: TGCGCCAGCAGCTTGGGAAACCCGGGACAGACCTACGAGCAGTACTTC.

Note on this clone: The germline gene is not matched at one end of the junction; a read error may be the cause. The gene calls are TRBV28 and TRBJ2-7; 9 bases are a match to TRBD1. The CDR3 is 12 residues long. Germline CDR1 is MDHEN and CDR2 is SYDVKM. The CDR3 loop reads CASSFPGQGSHF. The DNA of the CDR3 is TGTGCCAGCAGTTTCCCCGGACAGGGGTCGCACTTC. Complete variable domain (other parts from reference TRBV28 and TRBJ2-7): DVKVTQSSRYLVKRTGEKVFLECVQDMDHENMFWYRQDPGLGLRLIYFSYDVKMKEKGDIPEGYSVSREKKERFSLILESASTNQTSMYLCASSFPGQGSHFGPGTRLTVT.

J is TRBJ1-1 and V is TRBV5-1, with D unclear. The CDR3 contains 14 residues. Germline V CDR1 and CDR2: SGHRS, YFSETQ. The germline V and J ends were trimmed by 2 bases and 1 base, with 9 bases remaining between them. The CDR3 loop reads CASSFSPGNTEAFF. The CDR3 nucleotides are TGCGCCAGCAGCTTCTCCCCAGGGAACACTGAAGCTTTCTTT.